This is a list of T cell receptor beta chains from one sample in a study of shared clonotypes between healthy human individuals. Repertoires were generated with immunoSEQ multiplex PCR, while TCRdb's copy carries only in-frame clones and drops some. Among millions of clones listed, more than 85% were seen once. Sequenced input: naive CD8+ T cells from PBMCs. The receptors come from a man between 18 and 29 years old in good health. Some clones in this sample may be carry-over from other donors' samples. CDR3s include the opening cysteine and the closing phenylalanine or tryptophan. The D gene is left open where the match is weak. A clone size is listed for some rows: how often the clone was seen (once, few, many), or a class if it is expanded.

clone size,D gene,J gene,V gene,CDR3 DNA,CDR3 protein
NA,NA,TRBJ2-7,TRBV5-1,TGCGCCAGCACCGACTTGCAGGAGGAGCAGTACTTC,CASTDLQEEQYF
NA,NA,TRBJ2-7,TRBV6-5,TGTGCCAGCAGTTACTCTAAGGGTTTCTTCTCCTACGAGCAGTACTTC,CASSYSKGFFSYEQYF
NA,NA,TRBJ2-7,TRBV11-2,TGTGCCAGCAGCTTAGATCCGGGATCCTACGAGCAGTACTTC,CASSLDPGSYEQYF
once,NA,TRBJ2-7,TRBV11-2,TGTGCCAGCAGCTTACCCAAAACTAGAGCCATAAACTACGAGCAGTACTTC,CASSLPKTRAINYEQYF
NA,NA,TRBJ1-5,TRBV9,TGTGCCAGCAGCTCTATGGGGGCTGGGCCCCAGCATTTT,CASSSMGAGPQHF
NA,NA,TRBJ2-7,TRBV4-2,TGTGCCAGCAGCCAAGTTGTTCGGAGCTCCTACGAGCAGTACTTC,CASSQVVRSSYEQYF
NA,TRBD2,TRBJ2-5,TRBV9,TGTGCCAGCAGCGTAGGAGGGCGGACTAGCGGGAGGGGGGAGACCCAGTACTTC,CASSVGGRTSGRGETQYF
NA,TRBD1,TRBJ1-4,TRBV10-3,TGTGCCATCAGTGAGTCGGACAGGATTAATGAAAAACTGTTTTTT,CAISESDRINEKLFF
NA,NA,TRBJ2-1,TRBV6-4,TGTGCCAGCAGTGTCGAGAGCTCCTACAATGAGCAGTTCTTC,CASSVESSYNEQFF
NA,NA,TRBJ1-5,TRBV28,TGTGCCAGCAGTTCCGTCCCCTTCCGGGGGCATAACAATCAGCCCCAGCATTTT,CASSSVPFRGHNNQPQHF
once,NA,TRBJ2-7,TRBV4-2,TGTGCCAGCAGTTTACTCGGGACCCAGGCCTACGAGCAGTACTTC,CASSLLGTQAYEQYF
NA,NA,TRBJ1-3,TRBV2,TGTGCCAGGGACCAGTTGGGGAAGGCTGGAAACACCATATATTTT,CARDQLGKAGNTIYF
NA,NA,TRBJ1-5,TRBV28,TGTGCCAGCAGCTATACCCCGGGAAATCAGCCCCAGCATTTT,CASSYTPGNQPQHF
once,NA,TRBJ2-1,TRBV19,TGTGCCAGTAGTATTATCGGGAGTAATGATGAGCAGTTCTTC,CASSIIGSNDEQFF
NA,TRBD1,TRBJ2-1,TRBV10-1,TGCGCCAGCAGTGAGTCGAGAGGGGGCGGGTACAATGAGCAGTTCTTC,CASSESRGGGYNEQFF
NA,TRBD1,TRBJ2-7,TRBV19,TGTGCCAGTAGTATACCCGGACAGGGTGGTGAGCAGTACTTC,CASSIPGQGGEQYF
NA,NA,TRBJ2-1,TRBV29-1,TGCAGCGTAGCCTTCGCCAGGGTAATCTCTAATGAGCAGTTCTTC,CSVAFARVISNEQFF
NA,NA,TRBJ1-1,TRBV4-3,TGCGCCAGCAGCCTTTCATTGAACACTGAAGCTTTCTTT,CASSLSLNTEAFF
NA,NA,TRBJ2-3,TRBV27,TGTGCCAGCAGTTTCGCGACAGATACGCAGTATTTT,CASSFATDTQYF
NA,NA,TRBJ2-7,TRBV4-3,TGCGCCAGCAGCCAAGAATACTGGGGTTACGAGCAGTACTTC,CASSQEYWGYEQYF
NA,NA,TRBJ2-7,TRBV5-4,TGTGCCAGCAGCTTGGCCGGAGACAGGACCTCCTACGAGCAGTACTTC,CASSLAGDRTSYEQYF
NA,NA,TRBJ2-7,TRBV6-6,TGTGCCAGCACCTGGGGGGGCGGAAGTTCCTACGAGCAGTACTTC,CASTWGGGSSYEQYF
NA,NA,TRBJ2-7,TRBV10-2,TGCGCCAGCGGGGGAACAGGGCTCTCCTACGAGCAGTACTTC,CASGGTGLSYEQYF
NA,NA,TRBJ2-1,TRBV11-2,TGTGCCAGCGAACGGGGAGGCTACTACAATGAGCAGTTCTTC,CASERGGYYNEQFF
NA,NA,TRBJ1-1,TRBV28,TGTGCCAGCAGAAACCCCTGGAGGGAAATCGCCACTGAAGCTTTCTTT,CASRNPWREIATEAFF
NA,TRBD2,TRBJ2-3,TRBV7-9,TGTGCCAGCAGCTGGACTAGCGGCACAGATACGCAGTATTTT,CASSWTSGTDTQYF
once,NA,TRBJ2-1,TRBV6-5,TGTGCCAGCAAGGGGTACGGGGCCAATGAGCAGTTCTTC,CASKGYGANEQFF
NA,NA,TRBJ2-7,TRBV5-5,TGTGCCAGCAGCTTCATAAACAGACCCTACGAGCAGTACTTC,CASSFINRPYEQYF
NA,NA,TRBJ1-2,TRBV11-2,TGTGCCAGCAGCCCACGACGGGGTAGCCTTAACTATGGCTACACCTTC,CASSPRRGSLNYGYTF
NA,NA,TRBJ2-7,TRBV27,TGTGCCAGCAGTGCCTCAGCCGGGACAATCTCCTACGAGCAGTACTTC,CASSASAGTISYEQYF
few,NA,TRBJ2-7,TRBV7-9,TGTGCCAGCAGCTCCTCAGCCTACGAGCAGTACTTC,CASSSSAYEQYF
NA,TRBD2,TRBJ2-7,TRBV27,TGTGCCAGCAGTCCGTTAGCGGGAAGCGCGTCGGAGCAGTACTTC,CASSPLAGSASEQYF
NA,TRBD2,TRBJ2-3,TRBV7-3,TGTGCCAGCAGCCCATATAGCGGGGGAAGCACAGATACGCAGTATTTT,CASSPYSGGSTDTQYF
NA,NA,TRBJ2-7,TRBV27,TGTGCCAGCAGTTCAGGGAACTCCTACGAGCAGTACTTC,CASSSGNSYEQYF
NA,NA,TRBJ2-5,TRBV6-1,TGTGCCAGCAGTGAAAGAACAGGACGAGAGACCCAGTACTTC,CASSERTGRETQYF
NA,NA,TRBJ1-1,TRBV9,TGTGCCAGCAGCGCAGGGACACTGAACACTGAAGCTTTCTTT,CASSAGTLNTEAFF
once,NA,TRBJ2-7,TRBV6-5,TGTGCCAGCAGTTACCAGGAGGTCCCTCCCTACGAGCAGTACTTC,CASSYQEVPPYEQYF